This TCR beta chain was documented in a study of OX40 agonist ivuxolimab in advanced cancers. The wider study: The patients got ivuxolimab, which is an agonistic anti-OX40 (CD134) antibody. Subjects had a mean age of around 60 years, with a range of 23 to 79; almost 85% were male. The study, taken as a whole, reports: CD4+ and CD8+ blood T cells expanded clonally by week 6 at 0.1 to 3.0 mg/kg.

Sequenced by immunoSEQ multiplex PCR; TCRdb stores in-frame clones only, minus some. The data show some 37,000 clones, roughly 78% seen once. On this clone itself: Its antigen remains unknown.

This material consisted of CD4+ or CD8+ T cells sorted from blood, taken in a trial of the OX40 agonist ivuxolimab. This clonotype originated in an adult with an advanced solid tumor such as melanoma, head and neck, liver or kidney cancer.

CDR3 amino acids: CASSPHGGSYNEQFF. As DNA, the CDR3 is TGTGCCAGCAGTCCTCACGGGGGCTCCTACAATGAGCAGTTCTTC. The chain combines TRBV6-1 with TRBJ2-1, with a tentative D call TRBD2 (6 bases). This CDR3 contains 15 residues. With 5 bases removed from V and 0 bases from J, the gap between germline ends came to 11 bases. Germline assignment: CDR1 MNHNS and CDR2 SASEGT.